The 12 T cell receptor beta chains below all came from one sample that was sequenced in a study of cytomegalovirus exposure and HLA in healthy donors. Primers included in the PCR were 60 Vbeta and 13 Jbeta primers. The assay was immunoSEQ multiplex PCR, and TCRdb's table has in-frame clones only and misses some. In the table there are about 220,000 clones, less than 85% of which are singletons. Sequences were obtained from PBMCs. These receptors all stem from a man aged 18 to 30 in good health and CMV-seronegative.

This clone was picked up a small number of times. The chain carries TRBV2 and TRBJ2-7, with 12 bases matching TRBD2. V lost 4 bases and J lost 7; bases outside the gene matches: 5. Germline V gene data show CDR1 as SNHLY and CDR2 as FYNNEI. The CDR3 is 14 amino acids. The CDR3 DNA is TGTGCCAGCAGTGGACTAGCGGGAGTTCATGAGCAGTACTTC. Translating gives CASSGLAGVHEQYF.

The chain employs TRBV28 and TRBJ2-1; the D gene is possibly TRBD1 (5 bases). Germline CDR1 reads MDHEN; CDR2 reads SYDVKM. V lost 6 bases to trimming and J lost 0 bases, with 15 bases between them. The CDR3 runs to 16 residues. The CDR3 region is CASRGRGPNSYNEQFF. CDR3 DNA sequence: TGTGCCAGCAGGGGGCGCGGACCAAACTCCTACAATGAGCAGTTCTTC.

This rearrangement joins TRBV5-1 to TRBJ2-5; 7 bases agree with TRBD2. Germline V gives CDR1 SGHRS, CDR2 YFSETQ. The CDR3 has 15 residues. Trimming removed 0 bases from V and 5 bases from J; junction bases left unmatched: 7. The CDR3 bases are TGCGCCAGCAGCTTGGCGGGGGGAATGGTTGAGACCCAGTACTTC. Its translation is CASSLAGGMVETQYF.

The gene calls are TRBV7-9 and TRBJ2-3; TRBD2 is a possible D gene (5 bases). With 4 bases removed from V and 5 bases from J, the gap between germline ends came to 19 bases. Germline CDR1 SEHNR, CDR2 FQNEAQ (reference sequence). This CDR3 is built from 16 residues. In DNA, the CDR3 is TGTGCCAGCAGCTCCGCCCGGGGTTGGTTGGGAGATACGCAGTATTTT. Translating gives CASSSARGWLGDTQYF.

The J gene is TRBJ2-1, the V gene TRBV5-1; 8 nucleotides agree with TRBD1. The CDR3 spans 16 residues. Germline assignment: CDR1 SGHRS and CDR2 YFSETQ. With 4 bases clipped from V and 3 bases from J, the junction kept 9 bases outside the gene matches. The CDR3 spells CASSQEPGGFYNEQFF. For the CDR3, the DNA is TGCGCCAGCAGCCAAGAGCCAGGGGGCTTCTACAATGAGCAGTTCTTC.

The sample holds a few counts of this clone. The chain carries TRBV12-2 and TRBJ1-4; the D call TRBD1 from the table was never checked on the DNA. TRBV12-2 is labeled a pseudogene. The CDR3 extends over 15 amino acids. The CDR3 spells CASRPPTGPAEKLFF. The DNA of the CDR3 is TGTGCAAGTCGCCCACCCACAGGGCCGGCGGAAAAACTGTTTTTT.

The chain recombines TRBV19 with TRBJ1-1; no reliable D call. The CDR3 is made up of 14 amino acids. Germline CDR1 reads LNHDA; CDR2 reads SQIVND (reference sequence). The germline V and J ends were trimmed by 5 bases and 2 bases, with 12 bases remaining between them. As DNA, the CDR3 is TGTGCCAGTAGTGAGGGAGGGATTAACACTGAAGCTTTCTTT. Protein sequence: CASSEGGINTEAFF.

The chain uses TRBV28 and TRBJ1-1, with a tentative D call TRBD1 (6 bases). Germline CDR1 reads MDHEN; CDR2 reads SYDVKM. V lost 8 bases to trimming and J lost 3 bases, with 13 bases between them. This CDR3 contains 13 residues. This chain's CDR3 is CASETGPHTEAFF. CDR3 coding DNA: TGTGCCAGCGAAACAGGGCCGCACACTGAAGCTTTCTTT.

The chain joins TRBV2 to TRBJ1-1; TRBD1 matches at 8 bases. Trimming took 7 bases from V and 1 from J; bases not matched to a gene: 8. There are 15 residues in the CDR3. The germline V gene encodes CDR1 SNHLY and CDR2 FYNNEI. Here the CDR3 DNA reads TGTGCCAGCAAATTCAGGGGGCAGCAGAACACTGAAGCTTTCTTT. Translated: CASKFRGQQNTEAFF.

V and J are TRBV6-5 and TRBJ1-6; D is uncertain. V was trimmed by 8 bases and J by 7 bases, leaving 15 bases between them. The CDR3 is made up of 14 amino acids. The germline gives CDR1 MNHEY, CDR2 SVGAGI. The CDR3 nucleotides read TGTGCCAGCGGGCCCGTTGGTAGGAATTCACCCCTCCACTTT. This translates into CASGPVGRNSPLHF.

V usage is TRBV5-4 and J usage is TRBJ2-7; 8 nucleotides agree with TRBD2. The CDR3 contains 16 residues. Germline assignment: CDR1 SGHNT and CDR2 YYREEE (reference sequence). J was trimmed by 5 bases and V by 5 bases; bases with no gene match: 15. This CDR3 is CASSHGGTRGGDEQYF. The CDR3 DNA follows: TGTGCCAGCAGTCATGGAGGGACTAGAGGAGGCGACGAGCAGTACTTC.

The rearrangement links TRBV18 to TRBJ1-1; 9 bases map to TRBD1. Germline CDR1 KGHSH, CDR2 LQKENI. The CDR3 has 17 residues. Trimming cost V 5 bases and J 1 base; bases outside gene matches: 11. CDR3 sequence reads: CASSRTGAPLSNTEAFF. In DNA form, the CDR3 reads TGTGCCAGCTCAAGGACAGGGGCCCCCCTCTCGAACACTGAAGCTTTCTTT.